The entry below gives a single TCR beta chain sequence along with its context. The source of the sample is a study of technical replicates of blood from four donors. Sequenced by immunoSEQ multiplex PCR; TCRdb stores in-frame clones only, minus some. Seen here are some 70,000 clones, around nine tenths observed once, and the top ten hold approximately 0.39%. The germline CDR1 and CDR2 sequences are MNHEY and SMNVEV (reference sequence). The ends lost 3 bases at V and 4 bases at J; junction bases unmatched: 8. This CDR3 region has 16 residues. This receptor was taken from a human donor in good health. The chain joins TRBV27 to TRBJ2-3, with 9 nucleotides matching TRBD1. The sample consisted of T cells isolated from PBMCs. This chain's CDR3 is CASSFPPGQGADTQYF. CDR3 nucleotide sequence: TGTGCCAGCAGTTTCCCTCCGGGACAGGGCGCAGATACGCAGTATTTT.